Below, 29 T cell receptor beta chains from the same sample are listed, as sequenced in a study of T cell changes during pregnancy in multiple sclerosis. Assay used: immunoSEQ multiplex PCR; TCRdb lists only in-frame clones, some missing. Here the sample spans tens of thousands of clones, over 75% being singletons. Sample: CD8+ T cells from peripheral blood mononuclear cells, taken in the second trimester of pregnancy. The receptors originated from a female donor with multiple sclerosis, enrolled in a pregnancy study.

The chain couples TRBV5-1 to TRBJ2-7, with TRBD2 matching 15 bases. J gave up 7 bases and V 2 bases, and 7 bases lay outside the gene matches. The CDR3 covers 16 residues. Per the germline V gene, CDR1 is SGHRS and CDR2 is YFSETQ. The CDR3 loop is CASSFASGTSGREQYF. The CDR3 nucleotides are TGCGCCAGCAGCTTCGCCTCCGGGACTAGCGGGAGGGAGCAGTACTTC.

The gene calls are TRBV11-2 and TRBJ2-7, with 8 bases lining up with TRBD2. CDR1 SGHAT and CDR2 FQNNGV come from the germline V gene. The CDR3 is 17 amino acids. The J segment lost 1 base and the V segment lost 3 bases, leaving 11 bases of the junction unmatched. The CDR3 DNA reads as TGTGCCAGCAGCTTGTTGGGTAAGGCTAGCGGGTCCTACGAGCAGTACTTC. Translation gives CASSLLGKASGSYEQYF.

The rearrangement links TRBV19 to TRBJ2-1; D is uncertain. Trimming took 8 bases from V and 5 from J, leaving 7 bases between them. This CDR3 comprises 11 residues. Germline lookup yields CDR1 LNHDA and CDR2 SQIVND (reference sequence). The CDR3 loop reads CASGAHNEQFF. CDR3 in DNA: TGTGCCAGTGGAGCCCACAATGAGCAGTTCTTC.

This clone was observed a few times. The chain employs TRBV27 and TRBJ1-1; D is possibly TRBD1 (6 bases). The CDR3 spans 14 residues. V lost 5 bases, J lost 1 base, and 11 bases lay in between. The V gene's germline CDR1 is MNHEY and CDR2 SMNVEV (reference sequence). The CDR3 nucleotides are TGTGCCAGCAGTCCCTTGGGACAGAACACTGAAGCTTTCTTT. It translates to CASSPLGQNTEAFF.

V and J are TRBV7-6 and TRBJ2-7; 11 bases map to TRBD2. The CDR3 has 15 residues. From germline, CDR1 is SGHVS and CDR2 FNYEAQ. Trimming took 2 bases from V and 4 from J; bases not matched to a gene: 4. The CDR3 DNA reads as TGTGCCAGCAGCTTAAAAACTAGCGGGAGTTACGAGCAGTACTTC. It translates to CASSLKTSGSYEQYF.

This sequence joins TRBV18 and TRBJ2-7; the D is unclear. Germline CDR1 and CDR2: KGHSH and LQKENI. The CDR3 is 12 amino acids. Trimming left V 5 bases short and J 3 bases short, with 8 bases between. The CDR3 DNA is TGTGCCAGCTCATCGACTCTCTACGAGCAGTACTTC. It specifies CASSSTLYEQYF.

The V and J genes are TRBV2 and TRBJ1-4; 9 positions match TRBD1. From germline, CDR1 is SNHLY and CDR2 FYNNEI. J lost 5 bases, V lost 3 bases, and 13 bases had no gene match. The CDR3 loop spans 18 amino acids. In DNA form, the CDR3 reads TGTGCCAGCAGTGAGTTTTGGGACAGGGAAAATGAAAATGAAAAACTGTTTTTT. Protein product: CASSEFWDRENENEKLFF.

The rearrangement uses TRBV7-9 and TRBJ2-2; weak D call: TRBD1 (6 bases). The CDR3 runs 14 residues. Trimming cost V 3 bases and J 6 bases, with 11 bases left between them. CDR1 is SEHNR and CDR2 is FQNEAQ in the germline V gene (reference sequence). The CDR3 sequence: CASSLGAGSGELFF. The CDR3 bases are TGTGCCAGCAGCTTGGGGGCAGGGTCCGGGGAGCTGTTTTTT.

The DNA of the CDR3 is TGCGCCAGCAGCCTTCGGACTAGCGGCTCCTACGAGCAGTACTTC. Amino acids: CASSLRTSGSYEQYF. The rearrangement joins TRBV4-3 to TRBJ2-7; 10 nucleotides line up with TRBD2. Germline V gene sequence: CDR1 LGHNA, CDR2 YSLEER. The CDR3 has 15 residues. V lost 4 bases and J lost 0; bases outside the gene matches: 3.

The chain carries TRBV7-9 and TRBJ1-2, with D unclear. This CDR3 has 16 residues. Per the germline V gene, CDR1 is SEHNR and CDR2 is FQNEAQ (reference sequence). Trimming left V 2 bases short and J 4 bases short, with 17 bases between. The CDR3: CASSLNRPGKGYGYTF. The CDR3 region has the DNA TGTGCCAGCAGCTTAAATAGGCCGGGAAAAGGCTATGGCTACACCTTC.

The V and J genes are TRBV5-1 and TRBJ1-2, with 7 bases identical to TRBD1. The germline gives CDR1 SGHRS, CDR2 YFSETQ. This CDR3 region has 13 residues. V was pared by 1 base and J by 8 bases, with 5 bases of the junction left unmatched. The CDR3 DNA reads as TGCGCCAGCAGCTTGCCGACAGGGACCGGCTACACCTTC. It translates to CASSLPTGTGYTF.

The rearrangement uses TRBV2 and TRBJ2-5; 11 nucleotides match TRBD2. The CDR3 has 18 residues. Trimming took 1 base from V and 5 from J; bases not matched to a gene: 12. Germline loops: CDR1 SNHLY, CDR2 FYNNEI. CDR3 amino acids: CASSEVASGRRGWETQYF. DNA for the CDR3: TGTGCCAGCAGTGAAGTGGCTAGCGGGAGGAGGGGATGGGAGACCCAGTACTTC.

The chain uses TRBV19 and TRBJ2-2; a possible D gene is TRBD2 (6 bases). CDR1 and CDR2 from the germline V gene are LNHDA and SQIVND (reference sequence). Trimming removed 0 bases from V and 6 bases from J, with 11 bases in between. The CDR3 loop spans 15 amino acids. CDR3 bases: TGTGCCAGTAGTATAGATTCCGGGGGACCCGGGGAGCTGTTTTTT. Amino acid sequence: CASSIDSGGPGELFF.

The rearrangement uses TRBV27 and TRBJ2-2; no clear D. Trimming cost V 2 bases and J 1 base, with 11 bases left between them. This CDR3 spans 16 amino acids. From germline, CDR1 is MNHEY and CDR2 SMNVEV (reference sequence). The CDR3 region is CASSLVPGVNTGELFF. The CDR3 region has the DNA TGTGCCAGCAGTTTAGTTCCAGGCGTGAACACCGGGGAGCTGTTTTTT.

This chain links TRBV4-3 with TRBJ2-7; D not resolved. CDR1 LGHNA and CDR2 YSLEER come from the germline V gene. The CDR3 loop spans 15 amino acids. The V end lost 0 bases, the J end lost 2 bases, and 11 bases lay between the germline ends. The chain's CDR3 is CASSQDPAGAYEQYF. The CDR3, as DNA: TGCGCCAGCAGCCAAGATCCGGCAGGCGCCTACGAGCAGTACTTC.

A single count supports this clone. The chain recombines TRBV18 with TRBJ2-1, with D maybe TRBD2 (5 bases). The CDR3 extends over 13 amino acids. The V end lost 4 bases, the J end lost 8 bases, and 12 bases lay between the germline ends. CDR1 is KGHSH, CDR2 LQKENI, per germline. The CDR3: CASSQLLVDEQFF. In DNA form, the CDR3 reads TGTGCCAGCTCACAATTACTAGTAGATGAGCAGTTCTTC.

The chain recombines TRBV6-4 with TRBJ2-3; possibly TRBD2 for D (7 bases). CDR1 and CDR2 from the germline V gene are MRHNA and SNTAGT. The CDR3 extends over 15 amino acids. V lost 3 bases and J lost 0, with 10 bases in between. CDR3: CASSDRGASTDTQYF. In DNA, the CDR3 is TGTGCCAGCAGTGATCGGGGGGCTAGCACAGATACGCAGTATTTT.

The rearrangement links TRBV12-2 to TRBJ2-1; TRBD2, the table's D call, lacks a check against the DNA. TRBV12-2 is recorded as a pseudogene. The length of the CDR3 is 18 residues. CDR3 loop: CASRQKTTKRGGKNEQFF. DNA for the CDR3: TGTGCAAGTCGCCAAAAAACCACAAAGAGGGGAGGAAAAAATGAGCAGTTCTTC.

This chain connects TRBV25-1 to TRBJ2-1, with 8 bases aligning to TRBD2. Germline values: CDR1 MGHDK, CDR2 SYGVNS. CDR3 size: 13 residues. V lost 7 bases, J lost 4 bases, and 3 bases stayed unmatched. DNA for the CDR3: TGTGCCAGCAAAAGCGGGAGTTACAATGAGCAGTTCTTC. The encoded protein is CASKSGSYNEQFF.

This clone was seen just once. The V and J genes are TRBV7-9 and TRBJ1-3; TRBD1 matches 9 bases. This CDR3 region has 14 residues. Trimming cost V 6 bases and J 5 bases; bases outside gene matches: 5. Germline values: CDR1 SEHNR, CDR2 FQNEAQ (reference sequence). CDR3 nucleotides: TGTGCCAGCAGGTCGGGACAGGGAAGAAACACCATATATTTT. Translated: CASRSGQGRNTIYF.

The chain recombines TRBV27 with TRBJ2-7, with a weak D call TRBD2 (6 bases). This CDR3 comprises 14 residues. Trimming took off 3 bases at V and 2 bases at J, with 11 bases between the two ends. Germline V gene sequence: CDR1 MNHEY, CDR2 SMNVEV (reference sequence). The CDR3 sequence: CASSLTASAYEQYF. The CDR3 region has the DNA TGTGCCAGCAGTTTGACGGCTAGCGCCTACGAGCAGTACTTC.

The CDR3 bases are TGTGCCAGCAGCGTAGTAAGCTCCTACGAGCAGTACTTC. This gives the protein CASSVVSSYEQYF. The V and J genes are TRBV5-6 and TRBJ2-7, with D unresolved. Germline V gives CDR1 SGHDT, CDR2 YYEEEE. Trimming stripped 4 bases from V and 0 bases from J, with 8 bases between. This CDR3 spans 13 amino acids.

CDR3 protein: CASSWGTSDLGEQYF. The DNA for the CDR3 is TGTGCCAGCAGCTGGGGGACTAGCGATCTGGGCGAGCAGTACTTC. The V gene is TRBV11-3, the J gene TRBJ2-7; 10 bases align to TRBD2. The CDR3 loop spans 15 amino acids. Germline values: CDR1 SGHNT, CDR2 YENEEA. J was trimmed by 6 bases and V by 4 bases; bases with no gene match: 9.

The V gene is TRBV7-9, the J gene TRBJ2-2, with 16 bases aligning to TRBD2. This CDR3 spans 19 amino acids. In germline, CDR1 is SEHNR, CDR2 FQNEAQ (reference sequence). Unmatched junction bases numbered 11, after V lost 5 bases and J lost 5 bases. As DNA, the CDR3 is TGTGCCAGCAGCGGGGCCGGGACTAGCGGGAGGGCCCGGACCGGGGAGCTGTTTTTT. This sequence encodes CASSGAGTSGRARTGELFF.

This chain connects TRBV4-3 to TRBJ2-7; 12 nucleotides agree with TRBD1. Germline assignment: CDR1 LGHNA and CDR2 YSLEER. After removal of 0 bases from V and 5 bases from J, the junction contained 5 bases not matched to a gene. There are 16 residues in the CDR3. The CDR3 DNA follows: TGCGCCAGCAGCCAAGATCGAGGGACAGGGGGCGACGAGCAGTACTTC. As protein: CASSQDRGTGGDEQYF.

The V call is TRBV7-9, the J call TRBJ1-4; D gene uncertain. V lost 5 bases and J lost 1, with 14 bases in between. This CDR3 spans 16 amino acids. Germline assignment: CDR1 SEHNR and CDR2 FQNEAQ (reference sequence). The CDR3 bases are TGTGCCAGCAGCGCTGCAGCGGCCAGAACTAATGAAAAACTGTTTTTT. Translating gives CASSAAAARTNEKLFF.

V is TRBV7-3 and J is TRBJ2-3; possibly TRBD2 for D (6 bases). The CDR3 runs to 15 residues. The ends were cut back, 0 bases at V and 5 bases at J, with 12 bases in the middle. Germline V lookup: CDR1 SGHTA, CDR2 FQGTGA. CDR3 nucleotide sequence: TGTGCCAGCAGCTTAACGTGGGGGAGGAAAGATACGCAGTATTTT. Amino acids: CASSLTWGRKDTQYF.

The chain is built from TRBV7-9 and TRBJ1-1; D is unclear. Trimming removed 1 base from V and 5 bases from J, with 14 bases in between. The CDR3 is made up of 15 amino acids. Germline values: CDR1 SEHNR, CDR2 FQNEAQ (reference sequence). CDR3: CASSLVVNSRTEAFF. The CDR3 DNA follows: TGTGCCAGCAGCTTAGTGGTCAACAGTCGGACTGAAGCTTTCTTT.

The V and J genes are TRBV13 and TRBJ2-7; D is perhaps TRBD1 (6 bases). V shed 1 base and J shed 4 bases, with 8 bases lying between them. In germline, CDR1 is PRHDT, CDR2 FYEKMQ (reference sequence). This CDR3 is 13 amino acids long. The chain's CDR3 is CASSLEGGYEQYF. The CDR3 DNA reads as TGTGCCAGCAGCTTAGAAGGGGGTTACGAGCAGTACTTC.